What follows are 22 T cell receptor beta chains derived from one specimen sequenced in a study of T cell responses to AZD1222 COVID-19 vaccine. Clones were sequenced by immunoSEQ multiplex PCR, and TCRdb holds only the in-frame ones, with some missing. The sample includes about 130,000 clones, about nine tenths of them seen just once. Sequenced here: peripheral blood, sampled on day 0 of AZD1222 vaccination. The receptors here all came from an adult in good health.

The V and J genes are TRBV7-9 and TRBJ2-2; 10 bases are shared with TRBD2. The CDR3 runs 15 residues. Trimming took 7 bases from V and 7 from J; bases not matched to a gene: 9. CDR1 is SEHNR and CDR2 is FQNEAQ in the germline V gene (reference sequence). The CDR3 DNA reads as TGTGCCAGCACGACAGCGGGGGGGCCCGTCGGGGAGCTGTTTTTT. It specifies CASTTAGGPVGELFF.

V usage is TRBV4-2 and J usage is TRBJ2-1, with TRBD2 matching over 14 bases. V dropped 0 bases and J dropped 6; count of bases not matched to a gene: 4. The V gene's germline CDR1 is LGHNA and CDR2 YNFKEQ. This CDR3 is 17 amino acids long. The CDR3 DNA reads TGTGCCAGCAGCCAAGAAACGACTAGCGGGGGGGGCAATGAGCAGTTCTTC. Translated: CASSQETTSGGGNEQFF.

V is TRBV2 and J is TRBJ2-3; D ambiguous. V was pared by 3 bases and J by 8 bases, with 3 bases between. Germline-derived CDR1 and CDR2 are SNHLY and FYNNEI. The CDR3 extends over 10 amino acids. The CDR3 loop reads CASSDSTQYF. The DNA for the CDR3 is TGTGCCAGCAGTGACAGTACGCAGTATTTT.

This sequence joins TRBV7-3 and TRBJ2-5; TRBD2 agrees at 7 bases. The V segment lost 8 bases and the J segment 5 bases; nucleotides outside the gene matches: 8. Germline V gene lookup returns CDR1 SGHTA and CDR2 FQGTGA. The CDR3 is 13 amino acids. CDR3 region: CASGGGAGETQYF. The CDR3 DNA follows: TGTGCCAGCGGGGGGGGAGCCGGTGAGACCCAGTACTTC.

This chain joins TRBV7-7 and TRBJ2-5; 8 nucleotides line up with TRBD2. J was trimmed by 1 base and V by 5 bases; bases with no gene match: 9. Germline V gene sequence: CDR1 SSHAT, CDR2 FNYEAQ (reference sequence). This CDR3 region has 16 residues. The CDR3 loop reads CASSPGGGGTQETQYF. CDR3 nucleotide sequence: TGTGCCAGCAGCCCCGGAGGCGGGGGGACCCAAGAGACCCAGTACTTC.

The CDR3 DNA is TGCGCCAGCAGCTATTCTAGCGGGGTAGGGAGATACGAGCAGTACTTC. This codes for CASSYSSGVGRYEQYF. The chain combines TRBV5-1 with TRBJ2-7, with 9 bases fitting TRBD2. Losses at the gene ends were 3 bases for V and 4 bases for J; bases not matched to a gene: 11. This CDR3 comprises 16 residues. Germline V CDR1 and CDR2: SGHRS, YFSETQ.

V usage is TRBV19 and J usage is TRBJ2-2, with 7 bases aligning to TRBD1. This CDR3 comprises 16 residues. Germline V gives CDR1 LNHDA, CDR2 SQIVND (reference sequence). J lost 5 bases, V lost 6 bases, and 12 bases had no gene match. CDR3 protein: CASRASKTGNTGELFF. The CDR3 region has the DNA TGTGCCAGTAGAGCCAGCAAGACAGGGAATACCGGGGAGCTGTTTTTT.

This chain links TRBV27 with TRBJ2-7; D is uncertain. This CDR3 is 13 amino acids long. Germline-derived CDR1 and CDR2 are MNHEY and SMNVEV (reference sequence). The V end lost 6 bases, the J end lost 3 bases, and 12 bases lay between the germline ends. In DNA form, the CDR3 reads TGTGCCAGCAGCCCTTTAGGCCACTACGAGCAGTACTTC. This sequence encodes CASSPLGHYEQYF.

This chain joins TRBV30 and TRBJ1-2; possibly TRBD1 for D (6 bases). V was shortened by 5 bases and J by 8 bases, with 15 bases between the two germline ends. Germline CDR1 GTSNPN, CDR2 SVGIG (reference sequence). The length of the CDR3 is 12 residues. CDR3 loop: CAWVVGARGYTF. The CDR3 DNA follows: TGTGCCTGGGTGGTGGGGGCGCGGGGCTACACCTTC.

This chain connects TRBV5-8 to TRBJ2-1, with TRBD1 as a possible D gene (5 bases). Germline V CDR1 and CDR2: SGHTS, YDEGEE. CDR3 size: 14 residues. Trimming left V 2 bases short and J 4 bases short, with 10 bases between. CDR3 coding DNA: TGTGCCAGCAGCTTTGGACACCGATACAATGAGCAGTTCTTC. This codes for CASSFGHRYNEQFF.

For the CDR3, the DNA is TGTGCCAGCAGCTTGGGGGGCAGCTTCTCCTACGAGCAGTACTTC. Amino acids: CASSLGGSFSYEQYF. This chain connects TRBV5-4 to TRBJ2-7; a weak D match, TRBD1 (5 bases). Deletions cut 0 bases from V and 0 bases from J, with 10 bases between. The germline V gene encodes CDR1 SGHNT and CDR2 YYREEE (reference sequence). This CDR3 is built from 15 residues.

This chain links TRBV6-5 with TRBJ2-3; TRBD2 matches at 7 bases. The CDR3 runs 14 residues. Germline CDR1 is MNHEY and CDR2 is SVGAGI. V gave up 2 bases and J gave up 1 base; unmatched junction bases: 0. CDR3 in amino acids: CASSYAGGTDTQYF. DNA of the CDR3: TGTGCCAGCAGTTACGCGGGGGGCACAGATACGCAGTATTTT.

This clone was seen just once. CDR3 protein: CASSRGQAYEQYF. For the CDR3, the DNA is TGTGCCAGCAGTCGCGGACAGGCCTACGAGCAGTACTTC. The chain is built from TRBV27 and TRBJ2-7; 7 nucleotides match TRBD1. Germline V lookup: CDR1 MNHEY, CDR2 SMNVEV (reference sequence). V dropped 5 bases and J dropped 2; count of bases not matched to a gene: 3. The CDR3 sequence is 13 residues long.

This chain joins TRBV13 and TRBJ2-1; D is ambiguous. This CDR3 is 11 amino acids long. The V and J ends lost 4 bases and 4 bases respectively, with 2 bases between them. CDR1 and CDR2 from the germline V gene are PRHDT and FYEKMQ (reference sequence). The chain's CDR3 is CASSYYNEQFF. Written as DNA, the CDR3 is TGTGCCAGCAGCTATTACAATGAGCAGTTCTTC.

The table lists this clone with a count of one. This sequence joins TRBV6-6 and TRBJ2-1, with D tentatively TRBD1 (5 bases). The germline V gene has CDR1 MNHNY and CDR2 SVGAGI (reference sequence). This CDR3 has 15 amino acids. Trimming left V 2 bases short and J 5 bases short, with 13 bases between. The DNA for the CDR3 is TGTGCCAGCAGTTACAGTACAGGTGGCCACAATGAGCAGTTCTTC. It specifies CASSYSTGGHNEQFF.

The chain joins TRBV11-3 to TRBJ2-2, with 10 bases aligning to TRBD1. The germline CDR1 and CDR2 sequences are SGHNT and YENEEA. The trim removed 6 bases at V and 0 bases at J, leaving 10 bases unmatched. This CDR3 has 18 amino acids. The CDR3 nucleotides are TGTGCCAGCAGTTCAAGAGAGGGACAGGGGTCGAACACCGGGGAGCTGTTTTTT. Protein product: CASSSREGQGSNTGELFF.

The genes are TRBV6-4 and TRBJ2-2; TRBD2 might be the D (5 bases). V lost 5 bases, J lost 6 bases, and 13 bases lay in between. Germline lookup yields CDR1 MRHNA and CDR2 SNTAGT. The CDR3 consists of 14 residues. CDR3 in amino acids: CASSPSLEAGELFF. DNA of the CDR3: TGTGCCAGCAGTCCCTCTTTGGAGGCCGGGGAGCTGTTTTTT.

The V call is TRBV3-1 (or the pseudogene TRBV3-2), the J call TRBJ2-5, with D perhaps assigned TRBD1 or TRBD2 (5 bases each). V lost 2 bases and J 7 bases, leaving 14 bases between the germline ends. This CDR3 is built from 14 residues. Germline CDR1 LGHDT, CDR2 YNNKEL (reference sequence). As DNA, the CDR3 is TGTGCCAGCAGCCAATACATCGGGGCGGGGACCCAGTACTTC. Translating gives CASSQYIGAGTQYF.

This chain uses TRBV2 with TRBJ1-5; D remains unclear. The V gene's germline CDR1 is SNHLY and CDR2 FYNNEI. V dropped 7 bases and J dropped 6 bases, with 13 bases sitting between them. There are 13 residues in the CDR3. The CDR3, as DNA: TGTGCCAGCAAGGGCAGAGAGAGTCAGCCCCAGCATTTT. Its translation: CASKGRESQPQHF.

This clone was detected once. The rearrangement links TRBV27 to TRBJ1-1, with D tentatively TRBD1 (5 bases). The germline V gene has CDR1 MNHEY and CDR2 SMNVEV (reference sequence). Trimming took 5 bases from V and 7 from J, leaving 14 bases between them. The CDR3 is 13 residues long. The CDR3 loop is CASSPQGRVEAFF. The CDR3 nucleotides read TGTGCCAGCAGTCCCCAGGGAAGGGTTGAAGCTTTCTTT.

The chain combines TRBV18 with TRBJ2-2, with D maybe TRBD1 (6 bases). CDR3 length: 16 amino acids. Germline V gene data show CDR1 as KGHSH and CDR2 as LQKENI. V dropped 5 bases and J dropped 1 base, with 14 bases sitting between them. The CDR3: CASSFQGPRNTGELFF. Here the CDR3 DNA reads TGTGCCAGCTCATTCCAGGGGCCCAGGAACACCGGGGAGCTGTTTTTT.

The chain has TRBV6-1 and TRBJ1-1; D call uncertain. The CDR3 totals 13 residues. With 0 bases removed from V and 8 bases from J, the gap between germline ends came to 10 bases. In germline, CDR1 is MNHNS, CDR2 SASEGT. The CDR3 DNA reads as TGTGCCAGCAGTGAAGCGGTTCAGTGGGAAGCTTTCTTT. It is translated as CASSEAVQWEAFF.